These T cell receptor beta chains were read from a single sample in a study of CD8+CD57+ T cells in acquired aplastic anemia. TCRdb re-called the reads with MiXCR, one entry per CDR3 protein. The table has around 500,000 distinct CDR3 sequences, around 30% seen once. Material: sorted CD4+, CD8+, or CD8+CD57+ T cells (not recorded which) from PBMCs. All receptors come from a human donor with aplastic anemia. CDR3s include the opening cysteine and the closing phenylalanine or tryptophan. A D gene is named only where the DNA matches it firmly. Part of the rows lack a size; the others show once, few, many or a class for expanded clones.

V	size	D	J	CDR3	DNA
TRBV20-1	.	.	TRBJ1-6	CSAKRPWIGDNSPLHF	TGCAGTGCTAAGAGGCCCTGGATCGGGGATAATTCACCCCTCCACTTT
TRBV19	many	.	TRBJ2-7	CASSPPGAAPSYEQYF	TGTGCCAGTAGCCCACCCGGAGCGGCTCCATCCTACGAGCAGTACTTC
TRBV20-1	.	TRBD1	TRBJ1-6	CSAWDRVGSPLHF	TGCAGTGCTTGGGACAGGGTAGGGTCACCCCTCCACTTT
TRBV11-2	.	TRBD2	TRBJ2-1	CASSQRSGRAYNEQFF	TGTGCCAGCAGCCAAAGGAGCGGGAGGGCTTACAATGAGCAGTTCTTC
TRBV4-2	.	.	TRBJ2-1	CASSQVARTVSYNEQFF	TGTGCCAGCAGCCAAGTCGCACGGACTGTCTCCTACAATGAGCAGTTCTTC
TRBV25-1	.	.	TRBJ1-6	CDSSENSPLHF	TGCGACAGCAGTGAAAATTCACCCCTCCACTTT
TRBV10-3	many	TRBD1	TRBJ1-1	CAISERQGNTEAFF	TGTGCCATCAGCGAGAGACAGGGGAACACTGAAGCTTTCTTT
TRBV6-1	few	TRBD1	TRBJ2-1	CASRTGTVYNEQFF	TGTGCCAGCAGAACCGGGACAGTCTACAATGAGCAGTTCTTC
TRBV6-2/TRBV6-3	.	.	TRBJ1-1	CASNLGGDELRNTEAFF	TGTGCCAGCAACCTGGGAGGGGACGAGCTTCGGAACACTGAAGCTTTCTTT
TRBV5-1	.	.	TRBJ1-2	CASSVSPGDYPLKNYGYTF	TGCGCCAGCAGCGTATCCCCCGGCGACTACCCCCTAAAAAACTATGGCTACACCTTC
TRBV4-1	.	TRBD2	TRBJ2-1	CASSQDPAGRRNEQFF	TGCGCCAGCAGCCAAGATCCAGCGGGAAGGCGGAATGAGCAGTTCTTC
TRBV12-3/TRBV12-4	.	TRBD1	TRBJ1-3	CASREPGQKISSGNTIYF	TGTGCCAGCAGGGAACCGGGACAGAAAATAAGCTCTGGAAACACCATATATTTT
TRBV29-1	many	.	TRBJ1-1	CSVRRGRGNTEAFF	TGCAGCGTCCGACGCGGCAGGGGGAACACTGAAGCTTTCTTT
TRBV3-1	.	.	TRBJ2-3	CASSLPVAADTQYF	TGTGCCAGCAGCCTCCCCGTTGCGGCAGATACGCAGTATTTT
TRBV7-6	few	.	TRBJ2-1	CASILDNEQFF	TGTGCCAGCATCCTTGACAATGAGCAGTTCTTC
TRBV20-1	.	.	TRBJ2-1	CSARDIKRLGFEQFF	TGCAGTGCTAGAGATATTAAACGACTAGGTTTTGAGCAGTTCTTC
TRBV4-2	few	.	TRBJ1-3	CASSRGVRDSGNTIYF	TGTGCCAGCAGCCGGGGTGTGCGGGACTCTGGAAACACCATATATTTT
TRBV19	many	.	TRBJ1-2	CASSWQGDYGYTF	TGTGCCAGTAGTTGGCAGGGAGATTATGGCTACACCTTC
TRBV2	.	.	TRBJ2-3	CASSFVGGRDTQYF	TGTGCCAGCAGTTTTGTGGGGGGACGGGATACGCAGTATTTT
TRBV6-1	many	.	TRBJ1-5	CASRNSNQPQHF	TGTGCCAGCAGAAATAGCAATCAGCCCCAGCATTTT
TRBV4-1	.	.	TRBJ1-1	CASSQVVQNTEAFF	TGCGCCAGCAGCCAAGTAGTCCAGAACACTGAAGCTTTCTTT
TRBV9	few	.	TRBJ1-1	CASSPQLPWGTEAFF	TGTGCCAGCAGCCCCCAGTTACCCTGGGGCACTGAAGCTTTCTTT
TRBV6-1	many	TRBD1	TRBJ2-2	CASSKGQGNTGELFF	TGTGCCAGTAGTAAAGGACAGGGGAACACCGGGGAGCTGTTTTTT
TRBV10-3	many	.	TRBJ1-1	CAISAQENTEAFF	TGTGCCATCAGTGCCCAGGAGAACACTGAAGCTTTCTTT
TRBV7-2	many	TRBD2	TRBJ2-7	CASSTASGRIHEQYF	TGTGCCAGCAGCACCGCTAGCGGGAGGATTCACGAGCAGTACTTC
TRBV24-1	few	TRBD2	TRBJ2-3	CATSDLPHGGGTDTQYF	TGTGCCACCAGTGATTTGCCCCACGGGGGAGGGACAGATACGCAGTATTTT
TRBV10-3	many	.	TRBJ2-7	CAISEVNDPYEQYF	TGTGCCATCAGTGAGGTCAATGACCCCTACGAGCAGTACTTC
TRBV6-4	.	TRBD2	TRBJ2-7	CASSDSGTSGVYEQYF	TGTGCCAGCAGTGACTCTGGGACTAGCGGAGTTTACGAGCAGTACTTC
TRBV5-1	.	TRBD2	TRBJ2-1	CASRAAGGPENEQFF	TGCGCCAGCAGAGCAGCGGGAGGGCCAGAAAATGAGCAGTTCTTC
TRBV19	few	TRBD2	TRBJ2-5	CASSSQSGGYQETQYF	TGTGCCAGTAGTTCTCAAAGCGGGGGGTACCAAGAGACCCAGTACTTC